This is a list of T cell receptor beta chains from one sample in a study of blood T cell repertoires in COVID-19. Profiled with immunoSEQ multiplex PCR; TCRdb holds only in-frame clones, not every one. Of nearly 250,000 clones in the sample, roughly 82% were seen once. The sequenced sample consisted of PBMCs or T cells enriched from blood (not recorded which). The receptor source for this set is a woman aged 50 to 65 who had recovered from COVID-19. CDR3s include the opening cysteine and the closing phenylalanine or tryptophan. The order of the fields is J gene, clone size, D gene, V gene, CDR3 DNA, CDR3 protein. D genes are given only for firm matches. Not all rows give a size; the values are once, few, many and, for expanded clones, a class.

TRBJ2-6,NA,NA,TRBV19,TGTGCCAGTAGTGGACAACCCTCTGGGGCCAACGTCCTGACTTTC,CASSGQPSGANVLTF
TRBJ2-3,NA,TRBD1,TRBV10-3,TGTGCCATCAGTGGTGGGGGACAGGGTGGAGATACGCAGTATTTT,CAISGGGQGGDTQYF
TRBJ2-7,NA,TRBD2,TRBV11-3,TGTGCCAGCAGCTTAGATGATGGGCTAGCGGACGCCTCCGAGCAGTACTTC,CASSLDDGLADASEQYF
TRBJ2-7,NA,TRBD2,TRBV7-2,TGTGCCAGCACGCGTCGGCTAGCGGGAGTGGGGGAGCAGTACTTC,CASTRRLAGVGEQYF
TRBJ1-6,few,NA,TRBV7-6,TGTGCCAGCAGCTTAGCACCCGGAGAAAGGTCACCCCTCCACTTT,CASSLAPGERSPLHF
TRBJ1-1,NA,NA,TRBV7-2,TGTGCCAGCAGCTTAGCCCCACAGGCCTTGCCTGAAGCTTTCTTT,CASSLAPQALPEAFF
TRBJ2-3,NA,TRBD1,TRBV5-4,TGTGCCAGCAGCCCGGGACAGGGGGTAGGGACAGATACGCAGTATTTT,CASSPGQGVGTDTQYF
TRBJ2-7,NA,TRBD1,TRBV11-3,TGTGCCAGCAGCTTTTTGGGACAGGGTGATCTCGAGCAGTACTTC,CASSFLGQGDLEQYF
TRBJ2-2,NA,NA,TRBV5-1,TGCGCCAGCAGCTTGATTGGGAGTCAGTCCCCCACCGGGGAGCTGTTTTTT,CASSLIGSQSPTGELFF
TRBJ2-4,NA,NA,TRBV6-6,TGTGCCAGCAGTTACTCGAACGTCAGGGGTGACATTCAGTACTTC,CASSYSNVRGDIQYF
TRBJ1-3,once,NA,TRBV5-4,TGTGCCAGCAGCTTCCCAGGCTCTGGAAACACCATATATTTT,CASSFPGSGNTIYF
TRBJ2-1,NA,TRBD2,TRBV19,TGTGCCAGTAGTATTAGCGGGAGGGGCCGGGATGAGCAGTTCTTC,CASSISGRGRDEQFF
TRBJ2-7,NA,TRBD2,TRBV6-6,TGTGCCAGCAGCCGAGGACTAGCCGGGGGCAGAATGTCCTACGAGCAGTACTTC,CASSRGLAGGRMSYEQYF
TRBJ1-1,NA,TRBD1,TRBV7-2,TGTGCCAGCAGACTGAACTATTGGGACAGGGCGAACACTGAAGCTTTCTTT,CASRLNYWDRANTEAFF
TRBJ2-7,NA,NA,TRBV19,TGTGCCAGTAAGGCCGCGGCCGCTTTTTCCTACGAGCAGTACTTC,CASKAAAAFSYEQYF
TRBJ2-3,NA,NA,TRBV7-2,TGTGCCAGCACCCCAGCGGGCATCACAGATACGCAGTATTTT,CASTPAGITDTQYF
TRBJ1-1,NA,TRBD1,TRBV5-1,TGCGCCAGCAGCCCTGGGACAGGGAGATGGTTGAACACTGAAGCTTTCTTT,CASSPGTGRWLNTEAFF
TRBJ1-2,many,NA,TRBV5-1,TGCGCCAGCAGCTTGGAGGGGCGAGCTAACTATGGCTACACCTTC,CASSLEGRANYGYTF
TRBJ2-2,NA,TRBD2,TRBV5-4,TGTGCCAGCAGCTTGGGGGGACTAGCGGGGTACACCGGGGAGCTGTTTTTT,CASSLGGLAGYTGELFF
TRBJ2-5,NA,TRBD1,TRBV30,TGTGCCTGGAGAGGCCTAGGGACAGCTAAAGAGACCCAGTACTTC,CAWRGLGTAKETQYF
TRBJ1-5,NA,TRBD1,TRBV6-6,TGTGCCAGCAGCCGCGGGCAGGGGGTCAATCAGCCCCAGCATTTT,CASSRGQGVNQPQHF
TRBJ2-5,NA,TRBD2,TRBV6-2/TRBV6-3,TGTGCCAGCACCCCTCGGGCTAGCGGGAGGGGATTCCAAGAGACCCAGTACTTC,CASTPRASGRGFQETQYF
TRBJ1-6,NA,TRBD1,TRBV18,TGTGCCAGCTCACCGGACAGGGGAAAATCACCCCTCCACTTT,CASSPDRGKSPLHF
TRBJ1-1,NA,NA,TRBV7-2,TGTGCCAGCAGCTCATGGGGCGGTTACACTGAAGCTTTCTTT,CASSSWGGYTEAFF
TRBJ1-1,NA,NA,TRBV12-3/TRBV12-4,TGTGCCAGCAGTTTTGAGATGAACACTGAAGCTTTCTTT,CASSFEMNTEAFF
TRBJ2-2,NA,TRBD2,TRBV19,TGTGCCAGTAGTATGGAGGCTAGCGGGAGTGTGCTCGTCGGGAGCACCGGGGAGCTGTTTTTT,CASSMEASGSVLVGSTGELFF
TRBJ1-2,NA,NA,TRBV30,TGTGCCTGGAGAAGGACACTCGTTATAGCCGGCTACACCTTC,CAWRRTLVIAGYTF
TRBJ2-7,NA,TRBD1,TRBV6-5,TGTGCCAGCAGCCCAAGGACAGGAGGACTCTACGAGCAGTACTTC,CASSPRTGGLYEQYF
TRBJ2-5,NA,TRBD1,TRBV30,TGTGCCTGGAGTGCTTTGGACAGGGTTCAAGAGACCCAGTACTTC,CAWSALDRVQETQYF
TRBJ2-5,NA,NA,TRBV5-1,TGCGCCAGCAGCGACAGTCAAGAGACCCAGTACTTC,CASSDSQETQYF